Below are 4 T cell receptor beta chains sequenced from a single sample in a study of blood T cell repertoires in COVID-19. Method: immunoSEQ multiplex PCR; TCRdb's copy keeps in-frame clones and lacks some. The sample shows under 250,000 clones, around 90% of them seen only once. The sample comprised PBMCs or T cells enriched from blood (not recorded which). These receptors originate from a woman between 25 and 40 years old who had been exposed to COVID-19.

The chain recombines TRBV25-1 with TRBJ2-3, with 11 nucleotides matching TRBD2. V lost 4 bases and J lost 5; bases outside the gene matches: 8. The CDR3 runs to 16 residues. Germline assignment: CDR1 MGHDK and CDR2 SYGVNS. The CDR3 region is CASSALSGRAIDTQYF. CDR3 nucleotide sequence: TGTGCCAGCAGTGCCCTTAGCGGGAGGGCCATAGATACGCAGTATTTT.

The V call is TRBV20-1, the J call TRBJ2-2; TRBD2 aligns across 9 bases. CDR1 is DFQATT and CDR2 is SNEGSKA in the germline V gene (reference sequence). The CDR3 contains 14 residues. J was trimmed by 5 bases and V by 3 bases; bases with no gene match: 4. The CDR3 is CSASRLAATGELFF. CDR3 DNA sequence: TGCAGTGCTAGTCGACTAGCGGCGACCGGGGAGCTGTTTTTT.

The chain is built from TRBV2 and TRBJ2-3; D is undetermined. Trimming removed 1 base from V and 5 bases from J, with 7 bases in between. CDR3 length equals 13 residues. Germline CDR1 reads SNHLY; CDR2 reads FYNNEI. DNA for the CDR3: TGTGCCAGCAGTGAAGGCCCGGTAGATACGCAGTATTTT. Residues: CASSEGPVDTQYF.

The chain recombines TRBV11-2 with TRBJ2-7, with 8 bases that match TRBD2. CDR3 length: 17 residues. V trimming: 0 bases; J trimming: 0 bases; junction bases outside the gene matches: 7. CDR1 SGHAT and CDR2 FQNNGV come from the germline V gene. As DNA, the CDR3 is TGTGCCAGCAGCTTAGATGGAGGCGGGGGGTTCTCCTACGAGCAGTACTTC. This translates into CASSLDGGGGFSYEQYF.